The 8 T cell receptor beta chains below come from one sample, sequenced in a study of T cells in Graves' hyperthyroidism and ophthalmopathy. Amplified TCR beta CDR3 regions derived from RNA transcripts. Using the HTBI primer set, a first-round RT-PCR was run on the TCR CDR3. TCRdb independently ran MiXCR on the multiplex PCR reads; one entry per CDR3 protein. The table has a few hundred thousand distinct CDR3 sequences, around 15% seen once. The sample comprised blood. All receptors derive from a woman in her sixties with Graves' ophthalmopathy.

J is TRBJ2-1 and V is TRBV28; TRBD2 matches at 7 bases. Germline loops: CDR1 MDHEN, CDR2 SYDVKM. The V and J ends lost 7 bases and 12 bases, in that order; junction bases with no gene match: 18. The CDR3 sequence is 15 residues long. CDR3 in DNA: TGTGCCAGCACCCGCAGGGTATCTAGCGGCCCGGGGCAGTTCTTC. Translated, it gives CASTRRVSSGPGQFF.

Points on this clonotype: The junction shows a germline mismatch at one end, possibly a read error. V gene TRBV24-1 combines with J gene TRBJ1-2, with unresolved D. This CDR3 has 12 amino acids. Germline V gene sequence: CDR1 KGHDR, CDR2 SFDVKD. CDR3 region: CATSDTGIGFTF. The CDR3 nucleotides read TGTGCCACCAGTGATACCGGGATTGGCTTCACCTTC.

Many counts were recorded for this clonotype. The chain carries TRBV18 and TRBJ1-1, with 9 bases identical to TRBD1. The CDR3 covers 13 residues. Germline assignment: CDR1 KGHSH and CDR2 LQKENI. V shed 2 bases and J 7 bases; nucleotides not matched to a gene: 2. CDR3 nucleotides: TGTGCCAGCTCACCAACAGGGGGCCGTGAAGCTTTCTTT. It encodes CASSPTGGREAFF.

This clonotype was observed many times. V and J are TRBV2 and TRBJ1-4; D is ambiguous. Trimming shortened V by 0 bases and J by 10 bases, and 9 bases separated the two germline ends. CDR3 length: 13 amino acids. CDR1 and CDR2 (germline): SNHLY, FYNNEI. The CDR3 DNA is TGTGCCAGCAGTGAAGCAATAGAAGGAAAACTGTTTTTT. Protein product: CASSEAIEGKLFF.

This clonotype has ten or more counts. As DNA, the CDR3 is TGTGCCAGCATCTCGCTTGGGGCTAGCGGGAACAATGAGCAGTTCTTC. Translating gives CASISLGASGNNEQFF. This chain connects TRBV28 to TRBJ2-1; TRBD2 matches at 9 bases. The V gene end was trimmed by 7 bases and the J gene end by 5 bases; junction bases not matched to a gene: 12. Germline values: CDR1 MDHEN, CDR2 SYDVKM. The length of the CDR3 is 16 residues.

This clonotype was detected ten times or more. This sequence joins TRBV5-6 and TRBJ1-5; D is unresolved. The CDR3 has 14 residues. Germline V gives CDR1 SGHDT, CDR2 YYEEEE. The germline V and J ends were trimmed by 1 base and 3 bases, with 8 bases remaining between them. CDR3 in DNA: TGTGCCAGCAGCTTGTATGGGTACAATCAGCCCCAGCATTTT. Protein product: CASSLYGYNQPQHF.

The chain is built from TRBV28 and TRBJ2-1; possibly TRBD2 for D (7 bases). V was cut by 5 bases and J by 5 bases, with 19 bases left in between. This CDR3 has 16 residues. Germline assignment: CDR1 MDHEN and CDR2 SYDVKM. CDR3 amino acids: CASSPRGGVGDNEQFF. As DNA, the CDR3 is TGTGCCAGCAGTCCTAGGGGGGGAGTCGGAGACAATGAGCAGTTCTTC.

The chain is built from TRBV20-1 and TRBJ2-6; D unresolved. From germline, CDR1 is DFQATT and CDR2 SNEGSKA (reference sequence). The CDR3 runs to 15 residues. V lost 1 base and J lost 5, with 12 bases in between. The CDR3 region has the DNA TGCAGTGCTAGAGCCCCTCCCGCCTGGGCCAACGTCCTGACTTTC. Encoded protein: CSARAPPAWANVLTF.